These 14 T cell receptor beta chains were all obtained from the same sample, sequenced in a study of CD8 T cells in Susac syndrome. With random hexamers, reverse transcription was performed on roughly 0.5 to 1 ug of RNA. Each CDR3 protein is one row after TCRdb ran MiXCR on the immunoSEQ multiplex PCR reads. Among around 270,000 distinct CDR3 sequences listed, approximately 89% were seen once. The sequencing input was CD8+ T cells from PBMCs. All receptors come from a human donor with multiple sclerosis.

The DNA for the CDR3 is TGTGCCAGCAGTCCCGGGACTAGCGAGACCGAGCAGTACTTC. As protein: CASSPGTSETEQYF. The chain carries TRBV9 and TRBJ2-7; 10 bases are shared with TRBD2. The germline V gene encodes CDR1 SGDLS and CDR2 YYNGEE. Germline trimming cut 5 bases from V and 6 bases from J; bases unmatched to any gene: 8. The CDR3 extends over 14 amino acids.

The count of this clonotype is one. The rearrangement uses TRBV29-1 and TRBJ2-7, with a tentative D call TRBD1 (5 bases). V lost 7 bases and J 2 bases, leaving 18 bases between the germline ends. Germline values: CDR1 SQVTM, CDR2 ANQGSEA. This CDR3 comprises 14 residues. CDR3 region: CSAISPSRAYEQYF. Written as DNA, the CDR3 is TGCAGCGCGATTTCCCCCAGCAGGGCCTACGAGCAGTACTTC.

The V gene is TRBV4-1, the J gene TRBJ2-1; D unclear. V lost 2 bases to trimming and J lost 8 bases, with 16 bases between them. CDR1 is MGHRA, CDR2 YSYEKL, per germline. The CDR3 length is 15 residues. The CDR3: CASSQLDTIGDEQFF. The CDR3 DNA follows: TGCGCCAGCAGCCAACTCGATACGATAGGCGATGAGCAGTTCTTC.

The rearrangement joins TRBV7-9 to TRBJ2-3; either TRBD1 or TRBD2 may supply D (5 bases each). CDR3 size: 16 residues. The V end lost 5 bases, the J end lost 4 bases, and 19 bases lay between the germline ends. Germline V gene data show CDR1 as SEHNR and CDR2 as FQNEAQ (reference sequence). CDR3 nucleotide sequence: TGTGCCAGCAGCCCCCGGGACCGTCAAAGTGCAGATACGCAGTATTTT. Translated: CASSPRDRQSADTQYF.

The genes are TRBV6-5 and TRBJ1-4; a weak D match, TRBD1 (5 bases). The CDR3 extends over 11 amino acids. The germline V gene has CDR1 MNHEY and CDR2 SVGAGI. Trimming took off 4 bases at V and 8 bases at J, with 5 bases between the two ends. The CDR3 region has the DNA TGTGCCAGCAGTTCAGGGGAAAAACTGTTTTTT. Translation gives CASSSGEKLFF.

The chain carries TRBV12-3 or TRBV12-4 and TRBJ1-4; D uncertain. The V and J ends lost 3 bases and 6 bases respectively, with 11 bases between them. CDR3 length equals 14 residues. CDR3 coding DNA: TGTGCCAGCAGTTTCCCCGAAGCGGATGAAAAACTGTTTTTT. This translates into CASSFPEADEKLFF.

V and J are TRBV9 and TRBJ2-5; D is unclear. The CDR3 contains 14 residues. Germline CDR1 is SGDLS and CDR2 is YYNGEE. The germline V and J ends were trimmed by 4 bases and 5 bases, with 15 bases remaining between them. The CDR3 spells CASSPRVGAETQYF. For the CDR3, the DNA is TGTGCCAGCAGCCCCCGCGTCGGCGCGGAGACCCAGTACTTC. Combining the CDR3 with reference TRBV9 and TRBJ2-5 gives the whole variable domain DSGVTQTPKHLITATGQRVTLRCSPRSGDLSVYWYQQSLDQGLQFLIQYYNGEERAKGNILERFSAQQFPDLHSELNLSSLELGDSALYFCASSPRVGAETQYFGPGTRLLVL.

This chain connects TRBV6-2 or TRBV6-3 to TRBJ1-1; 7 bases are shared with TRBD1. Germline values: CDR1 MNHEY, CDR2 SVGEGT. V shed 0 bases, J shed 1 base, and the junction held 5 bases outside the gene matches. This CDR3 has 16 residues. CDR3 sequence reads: CASSYSGDSGNTEAFF. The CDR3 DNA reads TGTGCCAGCAGTTACTCGGGGGACAGCGGGAACACTGAAGCTTTCTTT.

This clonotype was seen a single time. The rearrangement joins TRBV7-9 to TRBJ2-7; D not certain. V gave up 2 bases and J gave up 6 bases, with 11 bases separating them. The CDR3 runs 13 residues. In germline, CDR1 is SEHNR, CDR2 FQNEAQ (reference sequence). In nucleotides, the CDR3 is TGTGCCAGCAGCTTAAACAGCTTAGGCGAGCAGTACTTC. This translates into CASSLNSLGEQYF.

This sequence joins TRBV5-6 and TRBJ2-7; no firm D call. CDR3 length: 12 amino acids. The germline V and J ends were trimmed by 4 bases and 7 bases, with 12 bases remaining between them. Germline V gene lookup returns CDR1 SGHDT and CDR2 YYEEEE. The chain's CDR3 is CASSRTPREQYF. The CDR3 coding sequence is TGTGCCAGCAGCCGTACCCCCCGGGAGCAGTACTTC.

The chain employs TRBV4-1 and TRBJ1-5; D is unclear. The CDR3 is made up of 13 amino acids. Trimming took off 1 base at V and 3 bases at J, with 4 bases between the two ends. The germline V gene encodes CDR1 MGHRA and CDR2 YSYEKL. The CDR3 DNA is TGCGCCAGCAGCCAAGGGGTCAATCAGCCCCAGCATTTT. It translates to CASSQGVNQPQHF.

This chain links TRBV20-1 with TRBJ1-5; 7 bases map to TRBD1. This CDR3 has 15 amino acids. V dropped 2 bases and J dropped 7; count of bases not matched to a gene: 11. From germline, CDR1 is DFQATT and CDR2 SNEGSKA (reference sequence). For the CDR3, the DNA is TGCAGTGCTAGACAAGACAGGGTCGGGATCCAGCCCCAGCATTTT. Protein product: CSARQDRVGIQPQHF.

The CDR3, as DNA: TGTGCCTGGAGTGTGGACCATTATAGCGGGGAGCTGTTTTTT. This gives the protein CAWSVDHYSGELFF. The chain is built from TRBV30 and TRBJ2-2; D is unclear. CDR1 is GTSNPN, CDR2 SVGIG, per germline (reference sequence). Trimming took 0 bases from V and 7 from J, leaving 12 bases between them. This CDR3 is 14 amino acids long.

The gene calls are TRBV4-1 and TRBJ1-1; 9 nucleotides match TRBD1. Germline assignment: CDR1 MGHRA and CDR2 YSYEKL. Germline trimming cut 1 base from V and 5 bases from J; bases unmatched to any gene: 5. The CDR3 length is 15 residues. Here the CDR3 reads CASSQATGGNTEAFF. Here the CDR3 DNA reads TGCGCCAGCAGCCAAGCGACAGGGGGTAATACTGAAGCTTTCTTT.